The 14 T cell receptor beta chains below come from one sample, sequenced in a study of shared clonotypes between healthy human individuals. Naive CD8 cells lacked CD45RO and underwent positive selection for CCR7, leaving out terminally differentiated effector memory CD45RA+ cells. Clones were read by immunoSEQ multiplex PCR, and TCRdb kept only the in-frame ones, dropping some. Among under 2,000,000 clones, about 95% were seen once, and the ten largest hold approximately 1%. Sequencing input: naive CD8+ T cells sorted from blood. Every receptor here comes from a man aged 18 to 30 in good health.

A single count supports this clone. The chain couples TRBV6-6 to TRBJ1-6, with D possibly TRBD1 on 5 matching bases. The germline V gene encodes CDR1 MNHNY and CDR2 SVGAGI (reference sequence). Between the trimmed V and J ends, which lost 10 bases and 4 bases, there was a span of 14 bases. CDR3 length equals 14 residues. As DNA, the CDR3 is TGTGCCACTCTCGCGGGACCTTATAATTCACCCCTCCACTTT. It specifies CATLAGPYNSPLHF.

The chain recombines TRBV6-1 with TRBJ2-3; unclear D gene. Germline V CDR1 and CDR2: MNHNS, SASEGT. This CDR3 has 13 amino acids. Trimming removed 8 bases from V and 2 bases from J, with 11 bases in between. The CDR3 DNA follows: TGTGCCAGCTGCCTAGTAATCACAGATACGCAGTATTTT. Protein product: CASCLVITDTQYF.

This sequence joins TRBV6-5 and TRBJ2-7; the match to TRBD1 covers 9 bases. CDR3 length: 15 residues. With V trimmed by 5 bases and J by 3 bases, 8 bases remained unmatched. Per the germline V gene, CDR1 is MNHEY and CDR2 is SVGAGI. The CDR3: CASSPLLTGGYEQYF. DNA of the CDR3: TGTGCCAGCAGTCCCCTTCTGACAGGGGGCTACGAGCAGTACTTC.

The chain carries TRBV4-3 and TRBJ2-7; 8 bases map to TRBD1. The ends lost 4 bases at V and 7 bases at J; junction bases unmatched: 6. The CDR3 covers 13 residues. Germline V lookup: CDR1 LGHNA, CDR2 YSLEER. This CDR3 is CASSPRQGREQYF. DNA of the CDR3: TGCGCCAGCAGCCCAAGACAGGGGCGAGAGCAGTACTTC.

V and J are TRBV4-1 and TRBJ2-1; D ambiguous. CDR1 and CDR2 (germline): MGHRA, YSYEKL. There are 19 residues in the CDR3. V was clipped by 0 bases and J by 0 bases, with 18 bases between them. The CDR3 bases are TGCGCCAGCAGCCAAGATATTACCAGCCTTTTCAGCTCCTACAATGAGCAGTTCTTC. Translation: CASSQDITSLFSSYNEQFF.

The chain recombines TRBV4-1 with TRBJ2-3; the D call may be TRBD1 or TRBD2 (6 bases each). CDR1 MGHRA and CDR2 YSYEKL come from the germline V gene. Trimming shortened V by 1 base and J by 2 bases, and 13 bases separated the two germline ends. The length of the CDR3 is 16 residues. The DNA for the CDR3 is TGCGCCAGCAGCCAAGTGGGGGGCGGACACACAGATACGCAGTATTTT. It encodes CASSQVGGGHTDTQYF.

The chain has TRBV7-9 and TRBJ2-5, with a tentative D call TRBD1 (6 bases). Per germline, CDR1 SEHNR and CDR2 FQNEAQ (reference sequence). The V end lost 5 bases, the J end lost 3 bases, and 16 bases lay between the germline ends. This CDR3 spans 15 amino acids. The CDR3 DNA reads TGTGCCAGCAGCACACCTACCGGGACAAAAGAGACCCAGTACTTC. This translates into CASSTPTGTKETQYF. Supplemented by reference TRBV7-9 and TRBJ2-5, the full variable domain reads DTGVSQNPRHKITKRGQNVTFRCDPISEHNRLYWYRQTLGQGPEFLTYFQNEAQLEKSRLLSDRFSAERPKGSFSTLEIQRTEQGDSAMYLCASSTPTGTKETQYFGPGTRLLVL.

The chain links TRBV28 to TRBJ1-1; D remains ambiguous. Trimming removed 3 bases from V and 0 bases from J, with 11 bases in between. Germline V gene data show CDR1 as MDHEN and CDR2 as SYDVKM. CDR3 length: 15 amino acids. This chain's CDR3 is CASSFHGMVNTEAFF. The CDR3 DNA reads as TGTGCCAGCAGTTTCCACGGGATGGTGAACACTGAAGCTTTCTTT. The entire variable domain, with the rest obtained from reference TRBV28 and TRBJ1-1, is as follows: DVKVTQSSRYLVKRTGEKVFLECVQDMDHENMFWYRQDPGLGLRLIYFSYDVKMKEKGDIPEGYSVSREKKERFSLILESASTNQTSMYLCASSFHGMVNTEAFFGQGTRLTVV.

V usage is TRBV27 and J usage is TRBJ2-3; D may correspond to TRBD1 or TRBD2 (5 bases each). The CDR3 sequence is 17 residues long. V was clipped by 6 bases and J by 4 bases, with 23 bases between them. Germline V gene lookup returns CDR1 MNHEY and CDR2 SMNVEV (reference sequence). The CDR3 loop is CASSIMVPSGRPDTQYF. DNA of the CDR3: TGTGCCAGCAGCATAATGGTCCCGTCGGGGCGGCCAGATACGCAGTATTTT.

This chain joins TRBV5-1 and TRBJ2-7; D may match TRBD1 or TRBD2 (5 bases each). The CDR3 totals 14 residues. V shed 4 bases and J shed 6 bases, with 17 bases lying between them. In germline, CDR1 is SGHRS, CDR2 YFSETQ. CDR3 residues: CASSPEPRDGEQYF. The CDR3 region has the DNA TGCGCCAGCAGCCCAGAACCTAGGGACGGCGAGCAGTACTTC.

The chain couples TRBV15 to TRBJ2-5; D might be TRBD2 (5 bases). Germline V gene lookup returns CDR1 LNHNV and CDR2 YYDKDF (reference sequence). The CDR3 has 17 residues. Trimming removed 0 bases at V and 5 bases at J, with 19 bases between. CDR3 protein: CATSRDPWLEADETQYF. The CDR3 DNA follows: TGTGCCACCAGCAGAGATCCCTGGCTGGAGGCGGATGAGACCCAGTACTTC.

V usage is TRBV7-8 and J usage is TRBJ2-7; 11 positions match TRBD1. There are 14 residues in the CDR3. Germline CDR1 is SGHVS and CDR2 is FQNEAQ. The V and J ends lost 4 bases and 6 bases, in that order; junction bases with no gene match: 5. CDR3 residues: CASSSRTGGGEQYF. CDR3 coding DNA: TGTGCCAGCAGCTCCCGGACAGGGGGCGGCGAGCAGTACTTC.

CDR3 residues: CASRDSTRVNYEQYF. CDR3 in DNA: TGTGCCAGTCGGGACTCCACCAGGGTAAACTACGAGCAGTACTTC. The chain combines TRBV6-5 with TRBJ2-7, with TRBD2 as a possible D gene (6 bases). The germline gives CDR1 MNHEY, CDR2 SVGAGI. The CDR3 spans 15 residues. V lost 9 bases and J 3 bases, leaving 21 bases between the germline ends.

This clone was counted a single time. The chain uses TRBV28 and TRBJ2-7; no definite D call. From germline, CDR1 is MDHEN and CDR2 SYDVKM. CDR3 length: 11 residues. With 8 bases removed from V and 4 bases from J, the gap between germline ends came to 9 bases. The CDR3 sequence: CASATTYEQYF. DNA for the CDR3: TGTGCCAGCGCCACAACTTACGAGCAGTACTTC.